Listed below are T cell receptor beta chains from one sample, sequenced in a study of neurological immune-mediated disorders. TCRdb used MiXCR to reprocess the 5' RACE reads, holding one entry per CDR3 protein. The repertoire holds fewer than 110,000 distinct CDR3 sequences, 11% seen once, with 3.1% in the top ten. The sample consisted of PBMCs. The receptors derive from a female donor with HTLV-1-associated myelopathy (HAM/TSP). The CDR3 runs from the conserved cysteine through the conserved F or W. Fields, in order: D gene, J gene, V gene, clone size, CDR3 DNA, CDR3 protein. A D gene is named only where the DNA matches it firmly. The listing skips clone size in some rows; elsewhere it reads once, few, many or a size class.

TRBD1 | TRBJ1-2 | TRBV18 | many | TGTGCCAGCTCACGAGAACCCGGGACAGGGAACGCCTTC | CASSREPGTGNAF
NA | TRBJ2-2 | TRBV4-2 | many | TGTGCCAGCAGCCAAACCGGGACGGTGAACACCGGGGAGCTGTTTTTT | CASSQTGTVNTGELFF
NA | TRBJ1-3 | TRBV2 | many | TGTGCCAGCAGTGAAGCGCCGACAGACTCTGGAAACACCATATATTTT | CASSEAPTDSGNTIYF
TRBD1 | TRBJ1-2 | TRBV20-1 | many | TGCAGTGCTGGGCAGGGGGATGATGGCTACACCTTC | CSAGQGDDGYTF
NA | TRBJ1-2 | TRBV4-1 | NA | TGCGCTAGCAGCCAAGAAACCTCCCTGGAGGGTGGCTACACCTTC | CASSQETSLEGGYTF
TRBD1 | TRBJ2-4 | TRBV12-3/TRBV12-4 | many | TGTGCCAGCACCAGGGGGCTGTTTGGAAACATTCAGTACTTC | CASTRGLFGNIQYF
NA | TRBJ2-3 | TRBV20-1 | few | TGCAGTGCCTCGAGAGGAGAGAGCACAGATACGCAGTATTTT | CSASRGESTDTQYF
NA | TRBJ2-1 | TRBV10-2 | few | TGCGCCAGCAGTGAGCTGGAGAATGAGCAGTTCTTC | CASSELENEQFF
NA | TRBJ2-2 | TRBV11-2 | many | TGTGCCAGCAGCTTAATTTTGGGGGCGAACACCGGGGAGCTGTTTTTT | CASSLILGANTGELFF
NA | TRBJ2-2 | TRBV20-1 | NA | TGCAGTGCCCGGAGGGATAGCGGAGGGTGGGGGGAGCTGTTTTTT | CSARRDSGGWGELFF
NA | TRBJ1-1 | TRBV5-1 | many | TGCGCCAGCAGCTTGGATTCTGGGCGGAACACTGAAGCTTTCTTT | CASSLDSGRNTEAFF
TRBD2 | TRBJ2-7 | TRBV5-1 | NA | TGCGCCAGCAGCCCCCAGCGGGGGGGTAACTACGAGCAGTACTTC | CASSPQRGGNYEQYF
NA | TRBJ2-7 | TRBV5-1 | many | TGCGCCAGCAGCTTGGGTTCCAGGGGAGACGACGAGCAGTACTTC | CASSLGSRGDDEQYF
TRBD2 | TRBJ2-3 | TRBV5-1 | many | TGCGCCAGCAGCGCTAGATCCGGGACTAGCGGGGGGGCCCGGGGCACAGATACGCAGTATTTT | CASSARSGTSGGARGTDTQYF
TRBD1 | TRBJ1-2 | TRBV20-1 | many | TGCAGTGCTAGCAGGACAGGGTCTAACTATGGCTACACCTTC | CSASRTGSNYGYTF
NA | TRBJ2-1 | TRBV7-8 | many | TGTGCCAGCAGCTTACGGTGGACGTACAATGAGCAGTTCTTC | CASSLRWTYNEQFF
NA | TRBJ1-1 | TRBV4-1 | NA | TGCGCCAGCAGCCAAGAAGAGGGAAGAACTGAAGCTTTCTTT | CASSQEEGRTEAFF
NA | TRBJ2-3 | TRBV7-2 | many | TGTGCCAGCAGCCCAATGGGGGCAGATACGCAGTATTTT | CASSPMGADTQYF
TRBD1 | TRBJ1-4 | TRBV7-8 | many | TGTGCCAGCAGCTTAGAGACAGGGAATGAAAAACTGTTTTTT | CASSLETGNEKLFF
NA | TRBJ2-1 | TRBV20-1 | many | TGCAGTGCCGACGACCGGAGCTCCTACAATGAGCAGTTCTTC | CSADDRSSYNEQFF
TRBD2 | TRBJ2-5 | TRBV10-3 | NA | TGTGCCATCAAGCCTAGCGGCCAAGAGACCCAGTACTTC | CAIKPSGQETQYF
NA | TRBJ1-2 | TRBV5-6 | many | TGTGCCAGCAGCCCGCCGGGGGCTCCCTTGGGCTACACCTTC | CASSPPGAPLGYTF
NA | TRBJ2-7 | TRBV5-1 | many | TGCGCCAGCAGCTTAAGGGGCAGGCAAAGCTCCTACGAGCAGTACTTC | CASSLRGRQSSYEQYF
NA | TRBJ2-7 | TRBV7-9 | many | TGTGCCAGCAGCCCCAGGGCAGGGGCGCCATACGAGCAGTACTTC | CASSPRAGAPYEQYF
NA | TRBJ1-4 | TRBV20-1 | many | TGCAGTGCTAGAGGGAGGAATGAAAAACTGTTTTTT | CSARGRNEKLFF
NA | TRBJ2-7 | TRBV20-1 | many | TGCAGTGCTAGAAAGTTCGGAGCTACCTACGAGCAGTACTTC | CSARKFGATYEQYF
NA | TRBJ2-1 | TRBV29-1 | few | TGCAGCGTGAGCAGGTTGGAGCAGTTCTTC | CSVSRLEQFF
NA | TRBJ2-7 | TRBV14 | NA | TGTGCCAGCAGCCAAGTTTCCTACGAGCAGTACTTC | CASSQVSYEQYF
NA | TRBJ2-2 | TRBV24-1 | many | TGTGCCACCAGTGATTGGGTTGGAGGGGAGCTGTTTTTT | CATSDWVGGELFF
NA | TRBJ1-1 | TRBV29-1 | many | TGCAGCGGAATTTCAGGAGGTTCTGAAGCTTTCTTT | CSGISGGSEAFF
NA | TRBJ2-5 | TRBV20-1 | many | TGCAGTGCGGAGGGACTTAGAGAGACCCAGTACTTC | CSAEGLRETQYF
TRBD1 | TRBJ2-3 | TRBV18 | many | TGTGCCAGCTCACCTCCGACAGGGGTTACAGATACGCAGTATTTT | CASSPPTGVTDTQYF
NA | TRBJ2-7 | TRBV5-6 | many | TGTGCCAGCAGCTTTGGATCCACCCTCTACGAGCAGTACTTC | CASSFGSTLYEQYF
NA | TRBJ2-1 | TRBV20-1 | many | TGCAGTGCTAGAGACCCCGCCCGGGACTACAATGAGCAGTTCTTC | CSARDPARDYNEQFF
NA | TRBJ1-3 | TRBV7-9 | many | TGTGCCAGCAGCTTCGACCTTGGCGGAAACACCATATATTTT | CASSFDLGGNTIYF
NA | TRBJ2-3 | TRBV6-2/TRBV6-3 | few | TGTGCCAGCGGGGGGTTGAGGGATACGCAGTATTTT | CASGGLRDTQYF
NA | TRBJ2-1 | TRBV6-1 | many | TGTGCCAGCAGACCCACCGGGACCCCATACAGGGAGCAGTTCTTC | CASRPTGTPYREQFF
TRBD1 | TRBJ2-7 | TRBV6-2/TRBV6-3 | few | TGTGCCAGCAGAACCGGGACAGAAGTCTACGAGCAGTACTTC | CASRTGTEVYEQYF
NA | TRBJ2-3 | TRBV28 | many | TGTGCCAGCAGTTCTAGGGGGGCAGGGGCAAATACGCAGTATTTT | CASSSRGAGANTQYF
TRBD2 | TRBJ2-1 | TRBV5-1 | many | TGCGCCAGCAGCCTGCCACTAGCGGGGGGGCGATTTGGTTACAATGAGCAGTTCTTC | CASSLPLAGGRFGYNEQFF
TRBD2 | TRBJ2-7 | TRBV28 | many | TGTGCCAGCAGCCTGACTAGCGGGGGGGCCTTTAGCTCCTACGAGCAGTACTTC | CASSLTSGGAFSSYEQYF
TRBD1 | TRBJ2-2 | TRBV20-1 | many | TGCAGTGCTAGAGGCGTGGCTTGGGACAGGGGAGGCGGGGAGCTGTTTTTT | CSARGVAWDRGGGELFF
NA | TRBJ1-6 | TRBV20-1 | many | TGCAGTGCCAGACTAGACGGGGGAAGGGAAAATTCACCCCTCCACTTT | CSARLDGGRENSPLHF
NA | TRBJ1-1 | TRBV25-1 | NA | TGTGCCAGCACCCCGGGGCAAAACACTGAAGCTTTCTTT | CASTPGQNTEAFF
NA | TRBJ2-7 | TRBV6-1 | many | TGTGCCAGCCTTGTTCGTAGCGGATCACCCTACGAGCAGTACTTC | CASLVRSGSPYEQYF
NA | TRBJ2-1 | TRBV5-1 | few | TGCGCCAGCAGCTTGGATCCAAGCTCCTACAATGAGCAGTTCTTC | CASSLDPSSYNEQFF
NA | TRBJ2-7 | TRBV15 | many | TGTGCCACCAGCCCCTCACCGACAGGTCCGAGCTCCTACGAGCAGTACTTC | CATSPSPTGPSSYEQYF
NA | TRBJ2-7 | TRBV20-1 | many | TGCAGTGCTAGTAGACCGGCCCCCTACGAGCAGTACTTC | CSASRPAPYEQYF
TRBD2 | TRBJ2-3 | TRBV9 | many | TGTGCCAGCAGCGTAGAGACGGGGGGGCTCTCAACGCAGTATTTT | CASSVETGGLSTQYF
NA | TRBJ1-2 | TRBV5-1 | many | TGCGCCAGCAGCCTGCTCAGGGGTAGCGGCTACACCTTC | CASSLLRGSGYTF
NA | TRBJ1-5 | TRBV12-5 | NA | TGTGCTAGTGGTCAAGGGGGGGCTTATCAGCCCCAGCATTTT | CASGQGGAYQPQHF
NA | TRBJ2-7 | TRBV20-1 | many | TGCAGTTTAACCGGGACACCCTACGAGCAGTACTTC | CSLTGTPYEQYF
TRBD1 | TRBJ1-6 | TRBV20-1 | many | TGCAGTGCGATCACCGGGACAGTCAATTCACCCCTCCACTTT | CSAITGTVNSPLHF
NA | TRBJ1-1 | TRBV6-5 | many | TGTGCCAGCAGAACCCCTGCAGGAATCAACACTGAAGCTTTCTTT | CASRTPAGINTEAFF
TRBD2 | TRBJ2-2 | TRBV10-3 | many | TGTGCCATCAGTGAGTCGAAATTAGCGGGGATAAACACCGGGGAGCTGTTTTTT | CAISESKLAGINTGELFF